This TCR beta chain was identified during a study of radiation and T cells in renal cell carcinoma. Overall study: Nephrectomy followed 15 Gy stereotactic body radiation by 4 weeks.

Study-wide findings and caveats: Pretreatment tumor biopsies were lacking, so baseline clonotypes are unknown. From baseline, blood top tumor clonotypes peaked at 2 weeks post-radiation.

The time point: baseline pretreatment blood. The treatment here: 15 Gy SBRT to primary tumor, nephrectomy 4 weeks later. As for this clone: Its specificity is unknown.

Trimming cost V 3 bases and J 6 bases, with 12 bases left between them. The CDR3 length is 14 residues. In germline, CDR1 is MNHEY, CDR2 SMNVEV (reference sequence). The data were produced by immunoSEQ multiplex PCR, yet TCRdb's version contains in-frame clones alone and is incomplete. The data contain 130,000 to 150,000 clones, roughly 88% of them singletons. The chain recombines TRBV27 with TRBJ1-5; D perhaps matches TRBD1 (5 bases). The source is a woman between 45 and 65 years old with renal cell carcinoma. The specimen comprised blood, sampled from a patient whose treatment included radiotherapy and nephrectomy. The CDR3 DNA sequence: TGTGCCAGCAGTTTTTTCGGGGACGGTCAGCCCCAGCATTTT. Translation gives CASSFFGDGQPQHF.